The 32 T cell receptor beta chains given below trace back to one sample, sequenced in a study of blood T cell repertoires in COVID-19. TCRdb keeps only in-frame clones here, not all; method: immunoSEQ multiplex PCR. The table includes about 290,000 clones, 89% detected once. Material: PBMCs or T cells enriched from blood (not recorded which). Receptor source: a woman aged 40 to 50 who had recovered from COVID-19.

The chain recombines TRBV6-5 with TRBJ1-1; D may be TRBD1 (6 bases). V gave up 6 bases and J gave up 0 bases, with 14 bases separating them. This CDR3 region has 15 residues. Germline V gives CDR1 MNHEY, CDR2 SVGAGI. The CDR3 reads CASRGYRAVNTEAFF. The CDR3 nucleotides read TGTGCCAGCAGGGGATACAGGGCGGTGAACACTGAAGCTTTCTTT.

This rearrangement joins TRBV3-1 (or the pseudogene TRBV3-2) to TRBJ1-1, with D uncertain. In germline, CDR1 is LGHDT, CDR2 YNNKEL (reference sequence). The CDR3 length is 12 residues. V was pared by 7 bases and J by 11 bases, with 17 bases between. CDR3 sequence reads: CASTSRTSQAFF. As DNA, the CDR3 is TGTGCCAGCACCTCTCGAACCTCTCAGGCTTTCTTT.

This chain connects TRBV19 to TRBJ2-5, with D tentatively TRBD1 (6 bases). Germline V gene data show CDR1 as LNHDA and CDR2 as SQIVND (reference sequence). The CDR3 spans 16 residues. Trimming removed 3 bases from V and 4 bases from J, with 18 bases in between. CDR3 loop: CASSMWRQAGAETQYF. DNA for the CDR3: TGTGCCAGTAGTATGTGGCGACAGGCAGGGGCAGAGACCCAGTACTTC.

The chain joins TRBV7-6 to TRBJ2-2; possible D gene TRBD1, 6 bases. The CDR3 has 15 residues. Germline V CDR1 and CDR2: SGHVS, FNYEAQ. Between the trimmed V and J ends, which lost 5 bases and 4 bases, there was a span of 14 bases. The CDR3 loop reads CASSPRLGGTGELFF. CDR3 coding DNA: TGTGCCAGCAGCCCTAGGTTAGGGGGCACCGGGGAGCTGTTTTTT. Together with reference TRBV7-6 and TRBJ2-2, the CDR3 gives the full variable domain: GAGVSQSPRYKVTKRGQDVALRCDPISGHVSLYWYRQALGQGPEFLTYFNYEAQQDKSGLPNDRFSAERPEGSISTLTIQRTEQRDSAMYRCASSPRLGGTGELFFGEGSRLTVL.

The chain carries TRBV19 and TRBJ1-4; tentatively, D is TRBD1 (5 bases). Looked up from germline, CDR1 is LNHDA and CDR2 is SQIVND (reference sequence). V gave up 4 bases and J gave up 5 bases, with 14 bases separating them. The CDR3 spans 15 residues. CDR3 sequence (DNA): TGTGCCAGTAGTACCCACAGGCCTAAGAATGAAAAACTGTTTTTT. This sequence encodes CASSTHRPKNEKLFF.

The rearrangement uses TRBV18 and TRBJ2-4; D perhaps matches TRBD2 (6 bases). The CDR3 is made up of 15 amino acids. Trimming shortened V by 3 bases and J by 3 bases, and 12 bases separated the two germline ends. Germline assignment: CDR1 KGHSH and CDR2 LQKENI. In DNA, the CDR3 is TGTGCCAGCTCACCGATGGGGGGTGGCAAAAACATTCAGTACTTC. Its protein product is CASSPMGGGKNIQYF.

This chain uses TRBV13 with TRBJ2-7, with TRBD2 matching over 10 bases. The CDR3 spans 16 residues. The V and J ends lost 2 bases and 4 bases, in that order; junction bases with no gene match: 8. From germline, CDR1 is PRHDT and CDR2 FYEKMQ (reference sequence). The chain's CDR3 is CASSLLSGRANYEQYF. The CDR3 bases are TGTGCCAGCAGCTTATTGAGCGGGAGGGCTAATTACGAGCAGTACTTC. Full variable domain (rest looked up from reference TRBV13 and TRBJ2-7): AAGVIQSPRHLIKEKRETATLKCYPIPRHDTVYWYQQGPGQDPQFLISFYEKMQSDKGSIPDRFSAQQFSDYHSELNMSSLELGDSALYFCASSLLSGRANYEQYFGPGTRLTVT.

The genes are TRBV27 and TRBJ1-5, with 10 bases aligning to TRBD1. Trimming cost V 5 bases and J 0 bases; bases outside gene matches: 13. CDR3 length: 19 residues. Germline-derived CDR1 and CDR2 are MNHEY and SMNVEV (reference sequence). The DNA for the CDR3 is TGTGCCAGCAGTCCCCGGACAGGGGGTCTCCTATATAGCAATCAGCCCCAGCATTTT. This encodes CASSPRTGGLLYSNQPQHF.

In its sample, this clone was seen many times. The CDR3 spells CASSPNHRGPTLYNEQFF. The CDR3 DNA reads as TGCGCCAGCAGCCCGAACCACAGGGGTCCCACCCTTTACAATGAGCAGTTCTTC. The V gene is TRBV5-1, the J gene TRBJ2-1, with 7 bases aligning to TRBD1. V dropped 4 bases and J dropped 4; count of bases not matched to a gene: 17. The CDR3 contains 18 residues. Germline V gene lookup returns CDR1 SGHRS and CDR2 YFSETQ.

The V call is TRBV18, the J call TRBJ2-7, with D perhaps TRBD1 (5 bases). The ends were cut back, 3 bases at V and 3 bases at J, with 12 bases in the middle. This CDR3 has 14 residues. Germline values: CDR1 KGHSH, CDR2 LQKENI. CDR3 coding DNA: TGTGCCAGCTCACCCACGACAGAAAACTACGAGCAGTACTTC. Encoded protein: CASSPTTENYEQYF.

This clone was counted a single time. This chain connects TRBV4-3 to TRBJ1-4, with 9 bases fitting TRBD1. CDR3 size: 13 residues. V shed 6 bases, J shed 8 bases, and the junction held 4 bases outside the gene matches. Germline V gene lookup returns CDR1 LGHNA and CDR2 YSLEER. The CDR3 loop reads CASRQGAGEKLFF. CDR3 in DNA: TGCGCCAGCAGACAGGGGGCTGGGGAAAAACTGTTTTTT.

The chain is built from TRBV29-1 and TRBJ1-5; D is unclear. Trimming stripped 1 base from V and 5 bases from J, with 9 bases between. Germline assignment: CDR1 SQVTM and CDR2 ANQGSEA. The CDR3 sequence is 13 residues long. The CDR3 nucleotides are TGCAGCGTTGAAGTATCCCCGGATCAGCCCCAGCATTTT. Its translation is CSVEVSPDQPQHF.

For the CDR3, the DNA is TGTGCCAGCAGCTTATTTGCCCTTTTCCCCGGGACAGGGAATGGCTACACCTTC. It codes for CASSLFALFPGTGNGYTF. The genes are TRBV7-3 and TRBJ1-2; 9 nucleotides match TRBD1. Germline trimming cut 2 bases from V and 6 bases from J; bases unmatched to any gene: 16. This CDR3 has 18 amino acids. Looked up from germline, CDR1 is SGHTA and CDR2 is FQGTGA. Based on the CDR3 plus reference TRBV7-3 and TRBJ1-2, the full variable domain is GAGVSQTPSNKVTEKGKYVELRCDPISGHTALYWYRQSLGQGPEFLIYFQGTGAADDSGLPNDRFFAVRPEGSVSTLKIQRTERGDSAVYLCASSLFALFPGTGNGYTFGSGTRLTVV.

This chain joins TRBV5-5 and TRBJ1-5; D gene uncertain. Germline V gene data show CDR1 as SGHKS and CDR2 as YYEKEE (reference sequence). V was shortened by 2 bases and J by 5 bases, with 14 bases between the two germline ends. There are 15 residues in the CDR3. The DNA for the CDR3 is TGTGCCAGCAGCTTATTCAGTCAGCAGGATCAGCCCCAGCATTTT. Its protein product is CASSLFSQQDQPQHF.

This clone was picked up a small number of times. The rearrangement uses TRBV6-6 and TRBJ2-1; 10 positions match TRBD1. J gave up 7 bases and V 6 bases, and 6 bases lay outside the gene matches. The CDR3 covers 14 residues. The germline V gene encodes CDR1 MNHNY and CDR2 SVGAGI (reference sequence). The CDR3 DNA reads as TGTGCCAGCAGAGCGGGACAGGGGACGAATGAGCAGTTCTTC. Protein: CASRAGQGTNEQFF.

The chain links TRBV6-5 to TRBJ1-6; 7 bases line up with TRBD1. The CDR3 loop spans 15 amino acids. With V trimmed by 6 bases and J by 4 bases, 6 bases remained unmatched. Germline V gene data show CDR1 as MNHEY and CDR2 as SVGAGI. CDR3 protein: CASRVDRAYNSPLHF. The CDR3 coding sequence is TGTGCCAGCAGGGTTGACAGGGCATATAATTCACCCCTCCACTTT.

The V and J genes are TRBV19 and TRBJ1-2; tentatively, D is TRBD1 (6 bases). V lost 7 bases and J lost 0, with 12 bases in between. This CDR3 has 14 residues. CDR1 LNHDA and CDR2 SQIVND come from the germline V gene (reference sequence). The CDR3 DNA reads TGTGCCAGTACCCGGACAGTGACTAACTATGGCTACACCTTC. It codes for CASTRTVTNYGYTF.

The CDR3 loop reads CATNTGNTEAFF. The CDR3 nucleotides read TGTGCCACCAACACAGGGAACACTGAAGCTTTCTTT. The chain has TRBV2 and TRBJ1-1; the D gene is possibly TRBD1 (5 bases). CDR1 and CDR2 (germline): SNHLY, FYNNEI. Trimming removed 10 bases from V and 1 base from J, with 10 bases in between. The CDR3 covers 12 residues.

The genes are TRBV29-1 and TRBJ2-3, with TRBD2 matching over 11 bases. Germline V lookup: CDR1 SQVTM, CDR2 ANQGSEA. The CDR3 has 12 residues. Trimming took 7 bases from V and 14 from J; bases not matched to a gene: 11. The CDR3 reads CSGLSGGEIPYF. The CDR3 DNA is TGCAGCGGTCTTAGCGGGGGGGAAATCCCGTATTTT.

V usage is TRBV5-1 and J usage is TRBJ1-1; 7 bases map to TRBD1. CDR1 SGHRS and CDR2 YFSETQ come from the germline V gene. This CDR3 has 15 residues. V lost 0 bases, J lost 8 bases, and 10 bases stayed unmatched. CDR3 DNA sequence: TGCGCCAGCAGCTTGGGTCCAGGGACAGTAATGGAAGCTTTCTTT. The encoded protein is CASSLGPGTVMEAFF. Full variable domain (rest looked up from reference TRBV5-1 and TRBJ1-1): KAGVTQTPRYLIKTRGQQVTLSCSPISGHRSVSWYQQTPGQGLQFLFEYFSETQRNKGNFPGRFSGRQFSNSRSEMNVSTLELGDSALYLCASSLGPGTVMEAFFGQGTRLTVV.

V gene TRBV7-8 combines with J gene TRBJ2-3; 7 bases are a match to TRBD2. V lost 3 bases, J lost 5 bases, and 8 bases stayed unmatched. The CDR3 consists of 15 residues. The germline V gene encodes CDR1 SGHVS and CDR2 FQNEAQ. CDR3 protein: CASSLVSGGGDTQYF. DNA for the CDR3: TGTGCCAGCAGCTTGGTCTCGGGAGGAGGAGATACGCAGTATTTT.

The V call is TRBV30, the J call TRBJ1-3; D is perhaps TRBD1 (5 bases). CDR1 GTSNPN and CDR2 SVGIG come from the germline V gene (reference sequence). Trimming took off 2 bases at V and 5 bases at J, with 10 bases between the two ends. This CDR3 spans 13 amino acids. The DNA of the CDR3 is TGTGCCTGGAGTTTGGACATCCGAAACACCATATATTTT. This translates into CAWSLDIRNTIYF.

This chain joins TRBV5-4 and TRBJ1-3, with 10 bases identical to TRBD1. Germline CDR1 and CDR2: SGHNT and YYREEE (reference sequence). The ends lost 1 base at V and 4 bases at J; junction bases unmatched: 5. This CDR3 is built from 16 residues. The CDR3: CASSLWGQGYGNTIYF. CDR3 sequence (DNA): TGTGCCAGCAGCTTGTGGGGACAGGGGTACGGAAACACCATATATTTT.

The rearrangement links TRBV6-5 to TRBJ1-1; 10 nucleotides agree with TRBD1. V dropped 5 bases and J dropped 5; count of bases not matched to a gene: 5. Germline V gives CDR1 MNHEY, CDR2 SVGAGI. CDR3 length equals 14 residues. The CDR3 DNA reads as TGTGCCAGCAGTAAGGGACAGGGGAGAACTGAAGCTTTCTTT. It is translated as CASSKGQGRTEAFF.

The chain links TRBV6-4 to TRBJ1-1, with 11 bases that match TRBD1. Per germline, CDR1 MRHNA and CDR2 SNTAGT. The CDR3 is made up of 17 amino acids. The ends lost 5 bases at V and 1 base at J; junction bases unmatched: 9. The CDR3 coding sequence is TGTGCCAGCAGTCCAGGACAGGGGGCCCCCGCGAACACTGAAGCTTTCTTT. It encodes CASSPGQGAPANTEAFF.

This clone showed up just a few times. The chain couples TRBV2 to TRBJ2-7; 7 nucleotides agree with TRBD1. V lost 5 bases and J lost 5; bases outside the gene matches: 12. Germline V gene data show CDR1 as SNHLY and CDR2 as FYNNEI. The CDR3 runs to 15 residues. CDR3 region: CASSLPGQPFHEQYF. CDR3 coding DNA: TGTGCCAGCAGTCTTCCGGGACAGCCGTTCCACGAGCAGTACTTC.

The chain is built from TRBV27 and TRBJ1-1; 7 bases align to TRBD1. CDR3 size: 20 residues. The junction had 24 bases not matched to a gene; V was cut back by 7 bases and J by 1 base. Germline values: CDR1 MNHEY, CDR2 SMNVEV (reference sequence). The CDR3 sequence is CASNRGGRGRAFVGNTEAFF. The CDR3 DNA reads TGTGCCAGCAACCGGGGGGGCAGGGGGAGGGCCTTTGTTGGGAACACTGAAGCTTTCTTT.

The V and J genes are TRBV5-1 and TRBJ2-3; unclear D gene. The ends were cut back, 1 base at V and 1 base at J, with 7 bases in the middle. Germline V gene data show CDR1 as SGHRS and CDR2 as YFSETQ. The CDR3 covers 14 residues. This chain's CDR3 is CASSLLSGTDTQYF. The CDR3 region has the DNA TGCGCCAGCAGCTTGTTGTCGGGCACAGATACGCAGTATTTT.

The chain couples TRBV5-6 to TRBJ1-1; no reliable D call. Germline assignment: CDR1 SGHDT and CDR2 YYEEEE. Between the trimmed V and J ends, which lost 2 bases and 2 bases, there was a span of 7 bases. The CDR3 runs to 13 residues. CDR3 in amino acids: CASSLNLNTEAFF. Here the CDR3 DNA reads TGTGCCAGCAGCTTAAACTTAAACACTGAAGCTTTCTTT.

This clone has a single count. The rearrangement joins TRBV20-1 to TRBJ2-7; D gene uncertain. V was cut by 5 bases and J by 5 bases, with 7 bases left in between. This CDR3 contains 10 residues. From germline, CDR1 is DFQATT and CDR2 SNEGSKA (reference sequence). This CDR3 is CSAGTNEQYF. In nucleotides, the CDR3 is TGCAGTGCTGGCACCAACGAGCAGTACTTC.

V is TRBV6-5 and J is TRBJ1-2; 7 bases agree with TRBD1. The germline V gene encodes CDR1 MNHEY and CDR2 SVGAGI. V was clipped by 0 bases and J by 5 bases; unmatched bases: 3. CDR3 size: 14 residues. The CDR3 DNA sequence: TGTGCCAGCAGTTACTCTTCACAGGGGTATGGCTACACCTTC. Its protein product is CASSYSSQGYGYTF.

The chain has TRBV5-1 and TRBJ2-1; D may be TRBD2 (5 bases). The germline gives CDR1 SGHRS, CDR2 YFSETQ. Trimming took off 4 bases at V and 12 bases at J, with 17 bases between the two ends. The CDR3 is made up of 13 amino acids. For the CDR3, the DNA is TGCGCCAGCAGCGAGCCCGGCGGGCGTAGGCAGTTCTTC. Amino acid sequence: CASSEPGGRRQFF.